This entry is about one T cell receptor (beta chain). Its antigen is unknown. There are no base qualities to consult, and no much larger clone falls within one base. Via the germline V gene (reference sequence), CDR1 is LNHDA and CDR2 SQIVND. V loses 5 bases of germline sequence and J loses 11 bases, and the interval between the two ends is 21 bases. The CDR3 contains 14 residues, cysteine and phenylalanine counted. Of the read, only the CDR3 DNA is kept; its 42 bases are in frame from base 1. The data belong to a study of blood T cell repertoires in COVID-19 (dated by TCRdb to 2018 to 2020). In the study overall: Samples covering the acute and convalescent phases of COVID-19 were provided by collaborators in the United States, Italy and Spain. Where available, HLA class I and class II types were obtained from metadata supplied by the sample provider rather than from assay-based typing. The sample metadata nearly always contained a de-identified subject ID, COVID-19 status, age in years and sex. The samples were drawn from the first 160 participants of the ongoing ImmuneRACE study and from 950 to 1,500 subjects provided by 6 global collaborators. Subjects who had been exposed to COVID-19, were actively infected with it, or had recovered from it provided the deeply sampled blood TCRbeta repertoires that made up the dataset. The repertoires were made available in a free public database intended to serve as a resource for research on the immune response to SARS-CoV-2. The prospective study material was composed of cDNA or gDNA derived from T cells, B-cell-depleted T cells, or PBMCs. Points the paper makes about the study in general: How much clinical and demographic metadata was included differed by source and by participant, and the metadata was provided uncurated.

The immunoSEQ Assay, a bias-controlled multiplex PCR, was used to amplify TCRbeta CDR3 regions from genomic DNA. The published analysis was carried out like this. The number of nucleated cells in each sample was estimated by amplification of reference gene primers within the assay. Sequence reads were collapsed and filtered to measure the absolute abundance of every unique TCRbeta CDR3 rearrangement. Productive Simpson clonality was computed per sample as the square root of Simpson's diversity index over productive rearrangements. TCRdb took this table from immuneACCESS and kept in-frame rearrangements with V and J called. Such tables lack part of the clones; where checked against another copy, unresolved V genes explain under half of the gap, and the rest is unexplained. From that table come the V and J calls and clone size; the DNA was used to work out D and trimming. The sample table lists some 100,000 clones, roughly 85% of them with a count of one. Of the sample, roughly 2.7% falls within the top ten clones.

Participants in the prospective study were enrolled through a virtual design, were aged 18 to 89 years, and lived in 20 to 30 United States geographic areas. In the prospective study, participants were assigned to cohorts based on the clinical history participants reported in a screening survey and a study questionnaire. Recovered participants in ImmuneRACE Cohort 3 were defined by two consecutive negative NP/OP PCR tests, clearance by a healthcare professional, or resolution of symptoms. In the prospective study, mobile phlebotomists collected whole blood, serum and a nasopharyngeal or oropharyngeal swab from each participant. Over a 2-month period, participants in the prospective study had the option of providing additional blood draws and questionnaires. Before DNA extraction, blood samples from the prospective study were shipped at room temperature or frozen.

Sequencing was performed on PBMCs or T cells enriched from blood (not recorded which). The receptor's source is a woman aged 50 to 60 who had recovered from COVID-19. The sequence joins TRBV19 to TRBJ1-1; D gene: possibly TRBD1, on 6 matching bases. The CDR3 region reads CASSDISDSLTAFF. The DNA is as follows: TGTGCCAGTAGTGACATTTCGGACAGTCTGACGGCTTTCTTT.